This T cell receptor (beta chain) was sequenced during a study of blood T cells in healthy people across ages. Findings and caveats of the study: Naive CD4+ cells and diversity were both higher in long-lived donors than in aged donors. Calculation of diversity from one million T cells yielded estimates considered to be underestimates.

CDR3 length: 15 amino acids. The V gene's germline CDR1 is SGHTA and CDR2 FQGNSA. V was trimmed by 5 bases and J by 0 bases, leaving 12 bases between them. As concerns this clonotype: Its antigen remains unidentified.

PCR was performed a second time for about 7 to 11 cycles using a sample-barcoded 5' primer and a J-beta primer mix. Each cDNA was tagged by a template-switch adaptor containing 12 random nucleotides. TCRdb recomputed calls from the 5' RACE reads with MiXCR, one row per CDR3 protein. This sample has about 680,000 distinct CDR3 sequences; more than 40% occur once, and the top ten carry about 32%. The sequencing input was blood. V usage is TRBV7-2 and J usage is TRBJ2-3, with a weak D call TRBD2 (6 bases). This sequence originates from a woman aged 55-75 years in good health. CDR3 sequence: CASSNDGTSTDTQYF. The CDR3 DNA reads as TGTGCCAGCAGCAACGATGGGACTAGCACAGATACGCAGTATTTT.